This TCR beta chain originates from a study of cytomegalovirus exposure and HLA in healthy donors. Study outcomes and limitations: Immune exposure information comprised only CMV serostatus. In a later analysis, a missense DCLRE1C variant was linked to TCR beta V- and J-gene trimming.

This PCR relied on a set of 60 Vbeta primers and 13 Jbeta primers. The data were produced by immunoSEQ multiplex PCR, yet TCRdb's version contains in-frame clones alone and is incomplete. Of roughly 90,000 clones in the sample, roughly 77% were seen once. CDR1 and CDR2 (germline): LGHNA, YNFKEQ. This CDR3 is built from 15 residues. Losses at the gene ends were 3 bases for V and 5 bases for J; bases not matched to a gene: 8. Unrecorded immune exposures were likely, despite nominal health at sampling. This clone was observed a single time. Its antigen is unknown. Sequencing input: PBMCs. The chain uses TRBV4-2 and TRBJ2-7; 9 positions match TRBD1. The receptor was isolated from a man aged 25 to 45 in good health and CMV-seronegative. The CDR3 reads CASSQSPGQGHEQYF. CDR3 DNA: TGTGCCAGCAGCCAGTCACCGGGACAGGGCCACGAGCAGTACTTC.